This is a list of T cell receptor beta chains from one sample in a study of T cells after yellow fever vaccination. TCRdb passed the 5' RACE reads through MiXCR, listing each CDR3 protein once. The data show 100,000 to 150,000 distinct CDR3 sequences, 13% to 15% seen once. The specimen was CD8+ T cells sorted from PBMCs, collected 5 days after the yellow fever booster vaccination. Receptors originate from a man between 18 and 35 years old who received the YFV17D yellow fever vaccine. Both conserved end residues are part of each CDR3. Fields, in order: D gene, V gene, clone size, J gene, CDR3 DNA, CDR3 protein. D genes are given only for firm matches. Some rows have no size entry. The others give once, few or many, or a class for an expanded clone.

>-|TRBV7-9|-|TRBJ2-1
TGTGCCAGCAGCAGCAGCCTGCTCGAGCAGTTCTTC
CASSSSLLEQFF
>-|TRBV7-8|few|TRBJ1-6
TGTGCCAGCAGCCCATGGGACTCACCCCTCCACTTT
CASSPWDSPLHF
>-|TRBV5-4|-|TRBJ1-2
TGTGCCAGCAGCCGGGACACGGATGGCTACACCTTC
CASSRDTDGYTF
>TRBD1|TRBV5-1|-|TRBJ2-5
TGCGCCAGCAGCCCTAGGGACAGGGCTCAGACCCAGTACTTC
CASSPRDRAQTQYF
>-|TRBV7-6|-|TRBJ2-2
TGTGCCAGCAGCTGGGGCGGAGGCACCGGGGAGCTGTTTTTT
CASSWGGGTGELFF
>-|TRBV4-3|-|TRBJ1-1
TGCGCCAGCAGCCCCGGTGCGGGGCAGGCCATCGCTCTCGACACTGAAGCTTTCTTT
CASSPGAGQAIALDTEAFF
>-|TRBV7-6|few|TRBJ2-7
TGTGCCAGCAGCTTGGGCGGGGCCCAGAGCTCCTACGAGCAGTACTTC
CASSLGGAQSSYEQYF
>TRBD2|TRBV5-1|few|TRBJ2-3
TGCGCCAGCAGTCCGAGCCAGACTAGCGTGGGCACAGATACGCAGTATTTT
CASSPSQTSVGTDTQYF
>-|TRBV6-2/TRBV6-3|-|TRBJ2-1
TGTGCCAGCAGTGCCGGGGTCAATGAGCAGTTCTTC
CASSAGVNEQFF
>TRBD1|TRBV12-3/TRBV12-4|many|TRBJ2-5
TGTGCCAGCAGTCTCAGGGACAGGGGTAAAGAGACCCAGTACTTC
CASSLRDRGKETQYF
>-|TRBV27|-|TRBJ1-6
TGTGCCAGCAGTCCCTGGGGGGGCAATTCACCCCTCCACTTT
CASSPWGGNSPLHF
>TRBD1|TRBV7-9|-|TRBJ2-1
TGTGCCAGCAGCTTAGATGGGACAGGGGTATTCTTC
CASSLDGTGVFF
>-|TRBV6-4|few|TRBJ1-4
TGTGCCAGCACGGCGGTGAGGGATGAAAAACTGTTTTTT
CASTAVRDEKLFF
>-|TRBV11-2|few|TRBJ2-1
TGTGCCAGCAGCTTAGTCGCGTTCAATGAGCAGTTCTTC
CASSLVAFNEQFF
>-|TRBV5-6|-|TRBJ1-2
TGTGCCAGCAGCTTGGTGAGTAGCGATGGCTACACCTTC
CASSLVSSDGYTF
>-|TRBV6-2/TRBV6-3|-|TRBJ2-1
TGTGCCACGTACGTAGAAGGTCCTATCGGCGAGCAGTTCTTC
CATYVEGPIGEQFF
>-|TRBV5-1|few|TRBJ2-7
TGCGCCAGCAGCGCACCGGGACCCGCGGGATACGAGCAGTACTTC
CASSAPGPAGYEQYF
>-|TRBV18|many|TRBJ2-5
TGTGCCAGCTCACCCTGGGGTTTACAAGAGACCCAGTACTTC
CASSPWGLQETQYF
>-|TRBV6-2/TRBV6-3|-|TRBJ1-1
TGTGCCAGCAGAAACTACGCGGGGCCGAACACTGAAGCTTTCTTT
CASRNYAGPNTEAFF
>TRBD1|TRBV19|-|TRBJ1-5
TGTGCCAGTAGTATTCGGGACAGGGGGCCAGGACAGCCCCAGCATTTT
CASSIRDRGPGQPQHF
>-|TRBV6-5|-|TRBJ1-1
TGTGCCAGCAGTTACTCAGGGTTAAGCACTGAAGCTTTCTTT
CASSYSGLSTEAFF
>-|TRBV5-1|-|TRBJ1-2
TGCGCCAGCAGCTTGGCCAGGGATGGCAACTATGGCTACACCTTC
CASSLARDGNYGYTF
>TRBD1|TRBV5-5|-|TRBJ1-2
TGTGCCAGCAGCCTGGAGAACAGGGGGCGTTATATGGGGAACTATGGCTACACCTTC
CASSLENRGRYMGNYGYTF
>-|TRBV6-4|many|TRBJ2-7
TGTGCCAGCAGTCCAGCTCCCTTCTCCTACGAGCAGTACTTC
CASSPAPFSYEQYF
>TRBD1|TRBV13|-|TRBJ2-2
TGTGCCAGCAGCACACTTCCGGGACAGGGGTTGTCCACCGGGGAGCTGTTTTTT
CASSTLPGQGLSTGELFF
>-|TRBV4-3|many|TRBJ1-6
TGCGCCAGCAGCCAAGACAGGGGCCCCTATAATTCACCCCTCCACTTT
CASSQDRGPYNSPLHF
>-|TRBV6-5|-|TRBJ1-5
TGTGCCAGCAGTTACGGGGCCGATCAGCCCCAGCATTTT
CASSYGADQPQHF
>-|TRBV27|many|TRBJ2-5
TGTGCCAGCAGTTTAGCAGGGTGGGAGACCCAGTACTTC
CASSLAGWETQYF
>TRBD1|TRBV6-5|-|TRBJ1-2
TGTGCCAGCACCCAGGGGGGGGGCTATGGCTACACCTTC
CASTQGGGYGYTF
>-|TRBV4-2|few|TRBJ1-2
TGTGCCAGCAGCCAAGAGGCCCAGGGCTCTAACTATGGCTACACCTTC
CASSQEAQGSNYGYTF
>-|TRBV9|-|TRBJ2-1
TGTGCCAGCAGAGGACCCCTTGAGGGCAATGAGCAGTTCTTC
CASRGPLEGNEQFF
>-|TRBV9|-|TRBJ2-7
TGTGCCAGCAGCCCCAGTGGGAACCCTGCTTACGACGAGCAGTACTTC
CASSPSGNPAYDEQYF
>-|TRBV27|many|TRBJ2-5
TGTGCCAGCGGGGGGCCAGAGACCCAGTACTTC
CASGGPETQYF
>-|TRBV5-1|-|TRBJ2-5
TGCGCCAGCAGCTTGAACTATCAAGAGACCCAGTACTTC
CASSLNYQETQYF
>-|TRBV5-1|-|TRBJ1-1
TGCGCCAGCAGCTTGTACAGGCTGAACACTGAAGCTTTCTTT
CASSLYRLNTEAFF
>TRBD2|TRBV4-1|many|TRBJ2-5
TGCGCCAGCAGCCAAGGACTCGGGACTAGCGAAGAGACCCAGTACTTC
CASSQGLGTSEETQYF
>TRBD2|TRBV20-1|-|TRBJ2-3
TGCAGTGCTAGAGTAGGGACTAGCGGGGGGGCCCTCGCAGATACGCAGTATTTT
CSARVGTSGGALADTQYF
>TRBD2|TRBV5-1|once|TRBJ2-3
TGCGCCAGCAGCTTGACTAGCGGGGGCATAGATACGCAGTATTTT
CASSLTSGGIDTQYF
>TRBD2|TRBV6-2/TRBV6-3|-|TRBJ2-5
TGTGCCAGCAGTTACTCAACCGGGACTACACCGGAGACCCAGTACTTC
CASSYSTGTTPETQYF
>TRBD2|TRBV4-2|-|TRBJ2-5
TGTGCCAGCAGCCAAGGTGCGCCAGCGGGGGTGGAGGAGACCCAGTACTTC
CASSQGAPAGVEETQYF
>TRBD2|TRBV4-1|few|TRBJ2-7
TGCGCCAGCAGCCAATCCAGCGGGGTAAGCGAGCAGTACTTC
CASSQSSGVSEQYF
>-|TRBV4-2|-|TRBJ2-3
TGTGCCAGCAGCCAAGAGGGGGTGATAAGCACAGATACGCAGTATTTT
CASSQEGVISTDTQYF
>-|TRBV29-1|-|TRBJ2-2
TGCAGCGTTGAGTCCGGGGAGCTGTTTTTT
CSVESGELFF
>-|TRBV27|few|TRBJ1-1
TGTGCCAGCAAGGAGTGGAGCAGGGCGCGTACTGAAGCTTTCTTT
CASKEWSRARTEAFF
>-|TRBV20-1|-|TRBJ2-5
TGCAGTGCTGCCGCCGGGAGGACAGGTGCTCGGACCCAGTACTTC
CSAAAGRTGARTQYF
>-|TRBV5-1|few|TRBJ2-5
-
CASSLEGQFFGTQYF
>-|TRBV11-2|-|TRBJ2-7
TGTGCCAGCAGCTTAATTGACAGTTCCTACGAGCAGTACTTC
CASSLIDSSYEQYF
>-|TRBV7-9|few|TRBJ2-1
TGTGCCAGCAGCTTAGTGGGGAGTGGGGAGGTCCCCTACAATGAGCAGTTCTTC
CASSLVGSGEVPYNEQFF
>-|TRBV7-2|many|TRBJ1-1
TGTGCCAGCAGCTTAGTCCCCCGAATGAACACTGAAGCTTTCTTT
CASSLVPRMNTEAFF
>TRBD2|TRBV20-1|-|TRBJ2-3
TGCAGCGCTAGACTGGGACAGCCATGGCCGCAAGCGGGGGGACCCACAGATACGCAGTATTTT
CSARLGQPWPQAGGPTDTQYF
>TRBD2|TRBV29-1|few|TRBJ2-1
TGCAGCGTTGAAGATGGTCGGTCTAGCGGGGGACGCTCCTACAATGAGCAGTTCTTC
CSVEDGRSSGGRSYNEQFF
>TRBD2|TRBV4-3|few|TRBJ2-1
TGCGCCAGCAGCCAATGGAGCGGGGGGGCCTACGAGCAGTTCTTC
CASSQWSGGAYEQFF